Below are 17 T cell receptor beta chains sequenced from a single sample in a study of Ad26.COV2.S vaccination and SARS-CoV-2 variants. Here immunoSEQ multiplex PCR was the method, and the copy in TCRdb shows in-frame clones only, minus some. This table holds 400,000 to 450,000 clones, around 90% found once. Sample treatment: some 20 received Ad26.COV2.S at low or high dose, single or two shots; about 5 received placebo; per-sample allocation not given. All samples were drawn on day 63, counting from the first vaccine or placebo injection. The sequences come from peripheral blood, collected in a trial of Ad26.COV2.S vaccine versus placebo. The receptor set was obtained from a person aged 18 to 59 who received the Ad26.COV2.S COVID-19 vaccine or a placebo.

The chain employs TRBV18 and TRBJ2-7, with 10 nucleotides matching TRBD2. In germline, CDR1 is KGHSH, CDR2 LQKENI. V shed 1 base and J 4 bases; nucleotides not matched to a gene: 4. The CDR3 has 15 residues. This chain's CDR3 is CASSPQRGGTYEQYF. As DNA, the CDR3 is TGTGCCAGCTCACCACAGCGGGGGGGGACTTACGAGCAGTACTTC.

The chain carries TRBV6-1 and TRBJ2-7; TRBD1 is a possible D gene (5 bases). CDR3 length: 13 residues. Germline CDR1 and CDR2: MNHNS and SASEGT. V was cut by 3 bases and J by 0 bases, with 6 bases left in between. In DNA, the CDR3 is TGTGCCAGCAGTGATCAGGGCTCCTACGAGCAGTACTTC. Its translation is CASSDQGSYEQYF.

The rearrangement joins TRBV5-4 to TRBJ2-3; the match to TRBD2 covers 13 bases. V was clipped by 2 bases and J by 1 base; unmatched bases: 1. Germline V lookup: CDR1 SGHNT, CDR2 YYREEE (reference sequence). The CDR3 consists of 16 residues. CDR3: CASSLLAGGGTDTQYF. The CDR3 nucleotides read TGTGCCAGCAGCTTACTAGCGGGAGGGGGCACAGATACGCAGTATTTT. Full variable domain (outside the CDR3, taken from reference TRBV5-4 and TRBJ2-3): ETGVTQSPTHLIKTRGQQVTLRCSSQSGHNTVSWYQQALGQGPQFIFQYYREEENGRGNFPPRFSGLQFPNYSSELNVNALELDDSALYLCASSLLAGGGTDTQYFGPGTRLTVL.

The genes are TRBV29-1 and TRBJ2-5, with 9 bases lining up with TRBD1. Unmatched junction bases numbered 3, after V lost 5 bases and J lost 5 bases. The CDR3 has 12 amino acids. Per germline, CDR1 SQVTM and CDR2 ANQGSEA. The CDR3 protein is CSVWTGAETQYF. DNA of the CDR3: TGCAGCGTTTGGACAGGGGCCGAGACCCAGTACTTC.

The V and J genes are TRBV19 and TRBJ2-5; 7 bases fit TRBD2. Germline CDR1 reads LNHDA; CDR2 reads SQIVND (reference sequence). V lost 3 bases and J lost 2; bases outside the gene matches: 3. The CDR3 runs 14 residues. The CDR3: CASSIQGGQETQYF. The CDR3 DNA sequence: TGTGCCAGTAGTATCCAGGGAGGGCAAGAGACCCAGTACTTC.

This clone was seen only a few times. The chain has TRBV15 and TRBJ2-2; D unclear. V dropped 0 bases and J dropped 0 bases, with 11 bases sitting between them. Per the germline V gene, CDR1 is LNHNV and CDR2 is YYDKDF (reference sequence). The CDR3 covers 17 residues. The CDR3 reads CATSREADLANTGELFF. CDR3 DNA: TGTGCCACCAGCAGAGAAGCCGATCTCGCGAACACCGGGGAGCTGTTTTTT.

The gene calls are TRBV18 and TRBJ2-1; D unclear. The CDR3 length is 12 residues. V was pared by 4 bases and J by 4 bases, with 5 bases between. Germline assignment: CDR1 KGHSH and CDR2 LQKENI. The CDR3 bases are TGTGCCAGCTCACTTCAATACAATGAGCAGTTCTTC. As protein: CASSLQYNEQFF. Full variable domain (rest looked up from reference TRBV18 and TRBJ2-1): NAGVMQNPRHLVRRRGQEARLRCSPMKGHSHVYWYRQLPEEGLKFMVYLQKENIIDESGMPKERFSAEFPKEGPSILRIQQVVRGDSAAYFCASSLQYNEQFFGPGTRLTVL.

This sequence joins TRBV12-3 or TRBV12-4 and TRBJ2-7, with unresolved D. With 7 bases removed from V and 2 bases from J, the gap between germline ends came to 12 bases. CDR3 length: 13 amino acids. The CDR3 bases are TGTGCCAGCACCACGACCGAGACCTACGAGCAGTACTTC. It codes for CASTTTETYEQYF.

Turning to this clone: This same CDR3 is encoded by further DNA sequences in the sample. V gene TRBV5-1 combines with J gene TRBJ1-1; TRBD1 might be the D (5 bases). The CDR3 is 14 residues long. Germline V gene lookup returns CDR1 SGHRS and CDR2 YFSETQ. Trimming shortened V by 0 bases and J by 0 bases, and 6 bases separated the two germline ends. The CDR3 protein is CASSLDRLNTEAFF. The CDR3 nucleotides read TGCGCCAGCAGCTTGGACAGGCTGAACACTGAAGCTTTCTTT.

This clone was recorded only once. The chain links TRBV20-1 to TRBJ2-6; D ambiguous. CDR1 DFQATT and CDR2 SNEGSKA come from the germline V gene (reference sequence). Deletions cut 3 bases from V and 0 bases from J, with 15 bases between. This CDR3 has 17 amino acids. In DNA form, the CDR3 reads TGCAGTGCTAGTTTTCGTCTGACCTTCTCTGGGGCCAACGTCCTGACTTTC. This sequence encodes CSASFRLTFSGANVLTF.

This clone was counted between two and nine times. The rearrangement links TRBV9 to TRBJ2-7, with D unclear. The ends were cut back, 4 bases at V and 3 bases at J, with 17 bases in the middle. The CDR3 is 15 residues long. CDR1 and CDR2 from the germline V gene are SGDLS and YYNGEE. This CDR3 is CASSPHEVRLYEQYF. CDR3 in DNA: TGTGCCAGCAGCCCCCACGAAGTTCGGCTCTACGAGCAGTACTTC.

This clone was detected once. The rearrangement links TRBV5-4 to TRBJ2-5, with D possibly TRBD1 on 5 matching bases. The germline V gene encodes CDR1 SGHNT and CDR2 YYREEE (reference sequence). The V end was cut by 1 base, the J end by 2 bases, with 12 bases between. The CDR3 runs 15 residues. In DNA form, the CDR3 reads TGTGCCAGCAGCTTGCTTATTGGACAACAAGAGACCCAGTACTTC. Protein sequence: CASSLLIGQQETQYF.

This clone was seen once. The gene calls are TRBV12-5 and TRBJ2-7; 7 bases line up with TRBD1. The CDR3 has 14 amino acids. The germline CDR1 and CDR2 sequences are LGHNT and FRNRAP. V lost 6 bases and J lost 4; bases outside the gene matches: 9. The CDR3 nucleotides read TGTGCTAGTGGGGACGGACAGGTTAGTTACGAGCAGTACTTC. Translation gives CASGDGQVSYEQYF.

The genes are TRBV10-2 and TRBJ2-3; 12 nucleotides align to TRBD2. Germline CDR1 and CDR2: WSHSY and SAAADI. V lost 6 bases, J lost 0 bases, and 1 base stayed unmatched. CDR3 length equals 15 residues. CDR3 sequence: CASRGTSGSTDTQYF. CDR3 nucleotide sequence: TGCGCCAGCAGGGGGACTAGCGGGAGCACAGATACGCAGTATTTT.

The V and J genes are TRBV11-2 and TRBJ2-6, with D tentatively TRBD2 (6 bases). Trimming took off 7 bases at V and 0 bases at J, with 19 bases between the two ends. There are 18 residues in the CDR3. Germline loops: CDR1 SGHAT, CDR2 FQNNGV. This CDR3 is CASTPQIGRDSGANVLTF. For the CDR3, the DNA is TGTGCCAGCACGCCACAAATCGGGAGAGACTCTGGGGCCAACGTCCTGACTTTC.

The CDR3 protein is CAWSVHRATSGGGLAKNIQYF. The CDR3 DNA is TGTGCCTGGAGTGTACACAGGGCGACTAGCGGGGGTGGACTAGCCAAAAACATTCAGTACTTC. The chain has TRBV30 and TRBJ2-4; 12 nucleotides match TRBD2. V dropped 0 bases and J dropped 0; count of bases not matched to a gene: 15. CDR3 length: 21 residues. The germline V gene has CDR1 GTSNPN and CDR2 SVGIG (reference sequence).

The V call is TRBV6-6, the J call TRBJ1-5; no clear D. V was trimmed by 5 bases and J by 0 bases, leaving 17 bases between them. CDR3 length: 17 amino acids. Germline V gene lookup returns CDR1 MNHNY and CDR2 SVGAGI (reference sequence). CDR3 coding DNA: TGTGCCAGCAGTCCAGTCCCGCGGCTTTATAGCAATCAGCCCCAGCATTTT. This translates into CASSPVPRLYSNQPQHF.